What follows are 3 T cell receptor beta chains derived from one specimen sequenced in a study of T cell changes during pregnancy in multiple sclerosis. Method: immunoSEQ multiplex PCR; TCRdb's copy keeps in-frame clones and lacks some. The sample carries roughly 41,000 clones, around 89% recorded once. Here the sequenced sample was CD8+ T cells from peripheral blood mononuclear cells, taken in the third trimester of pregnancy. The receptors were gathered from a female donor with multiple sclerosis, enrolled in a pregnancy study.

CDR3 amino acids: CASGRTGEYSPLHF. In nucleotides, the CDR3 is TGTGCTAGTGGTCGGACAGGGGAATATTCACCCCTCCACTTT. The chain employs TRBV12-5 and TRBJ1-6; 9 nucleotides align to TRBD1. Germline V gene data show CDR1 as LGHNT and CDR2 as FRNRAP. V trimming: 5 bases; J trimming: 8 bases; junction bases outside the gene matches: 4. This CDR3 has 14 amino acids.

The chain combines TRBV7-2 with TRBJ1-2; D is ambiguous. This CDR3 is 14 amino acids long. Germline loops: CDR1 SGHTA, CDR2 FQGNSA. Trimming left V 3 bases short and J 0 bases short, with 8 bases between. Written as DNA, the CDR3 is TGTGCCAGCAGCTTTTTGGGCCCTAACTATGGCTACACCTTC. Translating gives CASSFLGPNYGYTF.

The chain combines TRBV6-4 with TRBJ2-3; maybe TRBD2 (7 bases). The CDR3 has 14 residues. Germline CDR1 is MRHNA and CDR2 is SNTAGT. Between the trimmed V and J ends, which lost 8 bases and 14 bases, there was a span of 26 bases. The CDR3 region is CASARGGDQGGLYF. In DNA, the CDR3 is TGTGCCAGCGCAAGAGGGGGGGACCAAGGAGGGCTGTATTTT.